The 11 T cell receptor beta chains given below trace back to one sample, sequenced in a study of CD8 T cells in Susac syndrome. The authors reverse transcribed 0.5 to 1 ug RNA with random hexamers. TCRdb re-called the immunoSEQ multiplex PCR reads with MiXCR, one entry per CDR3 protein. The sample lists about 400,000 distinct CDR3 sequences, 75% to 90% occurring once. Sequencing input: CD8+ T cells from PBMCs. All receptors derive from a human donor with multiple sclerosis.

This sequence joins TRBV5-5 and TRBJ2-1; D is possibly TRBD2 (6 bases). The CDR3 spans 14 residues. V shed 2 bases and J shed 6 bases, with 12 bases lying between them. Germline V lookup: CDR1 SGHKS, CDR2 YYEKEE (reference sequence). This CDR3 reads CASSFPAGLNEQFF. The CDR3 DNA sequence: TGTGCCAGCAGCTTTCCAGCGGGCCTCAATGAGCAGTTCTTC.

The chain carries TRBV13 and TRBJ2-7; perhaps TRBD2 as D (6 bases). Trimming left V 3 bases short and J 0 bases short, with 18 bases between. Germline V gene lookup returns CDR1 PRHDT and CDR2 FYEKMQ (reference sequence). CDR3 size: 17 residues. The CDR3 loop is CASSFGRAGYSSYEQYF. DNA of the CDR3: TGTGCCAGCAGCTTTGGGCGGGCGGGGTACAGCTCCTACGAGCAGTACTTC.

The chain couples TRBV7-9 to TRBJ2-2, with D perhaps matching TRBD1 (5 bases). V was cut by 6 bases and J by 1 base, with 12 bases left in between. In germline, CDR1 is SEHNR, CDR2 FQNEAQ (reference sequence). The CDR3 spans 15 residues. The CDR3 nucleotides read TGTGCCAGCAGTTTTGGACATCAGAACACCGGGGAGCTGTTTTTT. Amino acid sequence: CASSFGHQNTGELFF. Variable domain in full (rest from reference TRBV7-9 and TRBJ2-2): DTGVSQNPRHKITKRGQNVTFRCDPISEHNRLYWYRQTLGQGPEFLTYFQNEAQLEKSRLLSDRFSAERPKGSFSTLEIQRTEQGDSAMYLCASSFGHQNTGELFFGEGSRLTVL.

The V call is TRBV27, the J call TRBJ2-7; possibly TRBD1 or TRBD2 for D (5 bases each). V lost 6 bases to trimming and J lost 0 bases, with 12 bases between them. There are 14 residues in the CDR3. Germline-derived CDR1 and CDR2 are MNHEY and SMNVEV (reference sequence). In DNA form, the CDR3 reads TGTGCCAGCAGCAGGACGGGGCTCTCCTACGAGCAGTACTTC. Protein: CASSRTGLSYEQYF.

The CDR3 DNA follows: TGTGCCAGCAGCTATTCCGATTCGCCCGAAAACACTGAAGCTTTCTTT. This gives the protein CASSYSDSPENTEAFF. The rearrangement joins TRBV7-9 to TRBJ1-1; D remains unclear. Germline V lookup: CDR1 SEHNR, CDR2 FQNEAQ (reference sequence). V was shortened by 4 bases and J by 2 bases, with 17 bases between the two germline ends. The CDR3 extends over 16 amino acids.

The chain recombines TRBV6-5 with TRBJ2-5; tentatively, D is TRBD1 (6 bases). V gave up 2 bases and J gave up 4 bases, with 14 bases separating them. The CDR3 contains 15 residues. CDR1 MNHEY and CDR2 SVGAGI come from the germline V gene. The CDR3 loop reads CASSYADRSGETQYF. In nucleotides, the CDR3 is TGTGCCAGCAGTTACGCAGACAGGTCCGGAGAGACCCAGTACTTC.

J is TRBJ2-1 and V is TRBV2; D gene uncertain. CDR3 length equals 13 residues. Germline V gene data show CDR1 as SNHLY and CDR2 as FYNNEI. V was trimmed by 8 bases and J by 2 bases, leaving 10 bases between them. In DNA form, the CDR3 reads TGTGCCAGCTTGGCTCCCCCCTACAATGAGCAGTTCTTC. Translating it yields CASLAPPYNEQFF.

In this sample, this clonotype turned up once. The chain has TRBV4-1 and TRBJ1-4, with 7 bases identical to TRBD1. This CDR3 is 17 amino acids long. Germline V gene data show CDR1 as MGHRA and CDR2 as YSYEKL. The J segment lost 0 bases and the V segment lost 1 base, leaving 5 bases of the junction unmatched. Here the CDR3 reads CASSQAGTAATNEKLFF. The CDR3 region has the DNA TGCGCCAGCAGCCAAGCCGGGACAGCTGCAACTAATGAAAAACTGTTTTTT.

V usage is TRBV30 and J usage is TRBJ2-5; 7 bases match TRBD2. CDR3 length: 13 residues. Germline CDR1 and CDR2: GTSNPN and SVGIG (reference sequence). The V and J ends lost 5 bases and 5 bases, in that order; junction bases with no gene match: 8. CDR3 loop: CAWDAGDGETQYF. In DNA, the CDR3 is TGTGCCTGGGACGCGGGGGATGGGGAGACCCAGTACTTC. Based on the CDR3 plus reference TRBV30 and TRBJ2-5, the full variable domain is SQTIHQWPATLVQPVGSPLSLECTVEGTSNPNLYWYRQAAGRGLQLLFYSVGIGQISSEVPQNLSASRPQDRQFILSSKKLLLSDSGFYLCAWDAGDGETQYFGPGTRLLVL.

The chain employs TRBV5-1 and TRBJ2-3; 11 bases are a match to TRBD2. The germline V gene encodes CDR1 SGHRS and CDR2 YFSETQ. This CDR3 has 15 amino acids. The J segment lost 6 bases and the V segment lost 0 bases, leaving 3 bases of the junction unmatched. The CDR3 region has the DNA TGCGCCAGCAGCTTGGGAACTAGCGGGAGTGATACGCAGTATTTT. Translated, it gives CASSLGTSGSDTQYF.

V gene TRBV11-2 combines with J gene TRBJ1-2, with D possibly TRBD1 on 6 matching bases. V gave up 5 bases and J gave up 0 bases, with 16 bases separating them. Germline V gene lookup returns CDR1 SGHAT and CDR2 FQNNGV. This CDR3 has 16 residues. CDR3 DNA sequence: TGTGCCAGCAGCCCCACGTACAGGGTTCCTAACTATGGCTACACCTTC. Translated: CASSPTYRVPNYGYTF.